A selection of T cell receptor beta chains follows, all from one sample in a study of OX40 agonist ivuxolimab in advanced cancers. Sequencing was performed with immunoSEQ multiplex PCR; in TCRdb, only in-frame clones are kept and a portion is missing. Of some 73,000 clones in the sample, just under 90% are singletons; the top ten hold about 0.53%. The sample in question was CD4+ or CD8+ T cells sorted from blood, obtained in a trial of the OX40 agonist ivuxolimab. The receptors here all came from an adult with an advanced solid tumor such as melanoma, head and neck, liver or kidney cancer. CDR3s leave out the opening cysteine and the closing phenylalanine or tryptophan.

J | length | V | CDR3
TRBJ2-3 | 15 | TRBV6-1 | ASRELGTGGAKDTQY
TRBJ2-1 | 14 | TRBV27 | ASRGLAKSSYNEQF
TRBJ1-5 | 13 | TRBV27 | ASSPTGTGNQPQH
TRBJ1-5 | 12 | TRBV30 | AWSVVGGAQPQH
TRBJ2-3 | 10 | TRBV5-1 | ASSYPTDTQY
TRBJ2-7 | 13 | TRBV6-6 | ASSPGVAGSYEQY
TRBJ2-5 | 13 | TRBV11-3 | ASSLGGDWQETQY
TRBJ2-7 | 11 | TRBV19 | ASSLGTGYEQY
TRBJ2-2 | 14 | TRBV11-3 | ASSLSLAGGAGELF
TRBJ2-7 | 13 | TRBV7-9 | ASSLSGSGEYEQY
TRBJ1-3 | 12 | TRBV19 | ASSTGGSGNTIY
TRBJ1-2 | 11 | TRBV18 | ASSPDTFYGYT
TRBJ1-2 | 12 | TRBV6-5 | ASSTSDRGHGYT
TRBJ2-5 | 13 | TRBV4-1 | ASRPIGGQGETQY
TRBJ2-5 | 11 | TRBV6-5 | ASSYSPTETQY
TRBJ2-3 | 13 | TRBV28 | ASSPSKPETDTQY
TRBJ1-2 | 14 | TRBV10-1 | ASSEDTGDANYGYT
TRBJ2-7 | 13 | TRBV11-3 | ASSQAGTGNYEQY
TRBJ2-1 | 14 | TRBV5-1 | ASSLNGLDTYNEQF
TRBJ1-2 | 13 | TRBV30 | AWQGGTGEYYGYT
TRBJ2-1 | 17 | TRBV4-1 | ASSQSTRTGASLSNEQF
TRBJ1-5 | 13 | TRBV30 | AWSILQGPSGPQH
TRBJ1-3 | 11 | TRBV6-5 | ANSQGRGNTIY
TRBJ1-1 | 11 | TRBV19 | ASSVRVNTEAF
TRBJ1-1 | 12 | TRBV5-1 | ASTPGAGNTEAF
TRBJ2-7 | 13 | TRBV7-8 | ASSLAPTGTYEQY
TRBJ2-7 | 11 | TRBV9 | ASSGEEGREQY
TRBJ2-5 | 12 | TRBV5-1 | ASSLNAYQETQY
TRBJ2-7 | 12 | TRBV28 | ASIPGGATPEQY
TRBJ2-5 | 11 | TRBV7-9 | ASSKVGSETQY
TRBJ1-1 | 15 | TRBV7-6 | ASSLEPGHKRGTEAF
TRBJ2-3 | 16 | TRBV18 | ASSPPSGWASGFDTQY
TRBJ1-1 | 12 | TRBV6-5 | ASSYQGPRTEAF
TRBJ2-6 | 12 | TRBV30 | AWSVSSGANVLT
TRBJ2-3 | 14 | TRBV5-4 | ASSLGAGLLTDTQY
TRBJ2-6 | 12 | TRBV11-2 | ASKRGSGANVLT
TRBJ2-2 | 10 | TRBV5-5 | ASSFGREELF
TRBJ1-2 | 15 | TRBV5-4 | ASSGGQGGAINYGYT
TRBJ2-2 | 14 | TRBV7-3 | ASSFVSRGETGELF
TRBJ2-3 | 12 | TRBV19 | ASRNPGQGDTQY
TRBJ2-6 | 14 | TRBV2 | ASATDRISGANVLT
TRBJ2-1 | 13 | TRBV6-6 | ASSYVTGRYNEQF
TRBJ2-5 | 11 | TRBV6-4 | ASNRTGEETQY
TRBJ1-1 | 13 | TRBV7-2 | ASSYYRGYGTEAF
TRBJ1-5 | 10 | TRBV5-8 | AGSRINQPQH
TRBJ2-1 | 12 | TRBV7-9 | ASSFGGGGDEQF
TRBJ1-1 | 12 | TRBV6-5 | ASSYRKTGTEAF
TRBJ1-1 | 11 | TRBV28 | ASKGVLNTEAF
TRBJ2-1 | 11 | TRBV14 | ASKASAYNEQF
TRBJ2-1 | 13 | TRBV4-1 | ASSQVPQGRNEQF